Listed below are T cell receptor beta chains from one sample, sequenced in a study of metastatic and nonmetastatic thyroid tumors. TCRdb reprocessed the PCR reads using MiXCR. Here the sample spans about 14,000 clones, approximately 28% being singletons. The sample taken for sequencing was tumor tissue. These receptors originate from a female donor with papillary thyroid cancer or a benign thyroid nodule (not recorded which). Some clones in this sample may be carry-over from other donors' samples. Both conserved end residues are part of each CDR3. A D gene is named only where the DNA matches it firmly. Expanded clones are given a class, and other clones once, few, many or no size at all.

D gene: TRBD2; CDR3 length: 14; V gene: TRBV2; J gene: TRBJ2-1; clone size: medium-sized; CDR3 protein: CASRGTSGINEQFF; CDR3 DNA: TGTGCCAGCAGGGGAACTAGCGGGATCAATGAGCAGTTCTTC
D gene: TRBD1; CDR3 length: 12; V gene: TRBV28; J gene: TRBJ2-1; clone size: many; CDR3 protein: CASGEQGSKQFF; CDR3 DNA: TGTGCCAGCGGGGAACAGGGGAGTAAGCAGTTCTTC
D gene: -; CDR3 length: 14; V gene: TRBV20-1; J gene: TRBJ1-2; clone size: -; CDR3 protein: CSARDGRQTYGYTF; CDR3 DNA: TGCAGTGCTAGAGATGGTAGGCAAACCTATGGCTACACCTTC
D gene: TRBD2; CDR3 length: 14; V gene: TRBV5-4; J gene: TRBJ2-7; clone size: many; CDR3 protein: CASSKGLGSDEQYF; CDR3 DNA: TGTGCCAGCAGCAAAGGACTAGGCTCGGACGAGCAGTACTTC
D gene: -; CDR3 length: 14; V gene: TRBV6-1; J gene: TRBJ1-1; clone size: few; CDR3 protein: CASIPAALNTEAFF; CDR3 DNA: TGTGCCAGCATCCCGGCCGCACTCAACACTGAAGCTTTCTTT
D gene: TRBD1; CDR3 length: 16; V gene: TRBV5-5; J gene: TRBJ2-7; clone size: -; CDR3 protein: CASSRLGQGVRYEQYF; CDR3 DNA: TGTGCCAGCAGCCGCCTGGGACAGGGGGTCCGATACGAGCAGTACTTC
D gene: -; CDR3 length: 13; V gene: TRBV6-9; J gene: TRBJ1-6; clone size: -; CDR3 protein: CASSHAENSPLHF; CDR3 DNA: TGCGCCAGCAGCCACGCTGAAAATTCACCCCTCCACTTT
D gene: -; CDR3 length: 15; V gene: TRBV6-2/TRBV6-3; J gene: TRBJ1-2; clone size: few; CDR3 protein: CASSSPIVGDYGYTF; CDR3 DNA: TGTGCCAGCAGTTCTCCCATCGTTGGGGACTATGGCTACACCTTC
D gene: -; CDR3 length: 14; V gene: TRBV6-2/TRBV6-3; J gene: TRBJ1-2; clone size: medium-sized; CDR3 protein: CASRRRGSFYGYTF; CDR3 DNA: TGTGCCAGCAGGAGGCGTGGCAGCTTCTATGGCTACACCTTC
D gene: TRBD1; CDR3 length: 10; V gene: TRBV2; J gene: TRBJ2-5; clone size: many; CDR3 protein: CASRGTVKYF; CDR3 DNA: TGTGCCAGCAGAGGGACAGTGAAGTACTTC
D gene: TRBD1; CDR3 length: 16; V gene: TRBV5-1; J gene: TRBJ2-1; clone size: -; CDR3 protein: CASSLGGQKVYNEQFF; CDR3 DNA: TGCGCCAGCAGCTTGGGGGGACAGAAAGTATACAATGAGCAGTTCTTC
D gene: TRBD1; CDR3 length: 12; V gene: TRBV28; J gene: TRBJ1-1; clone size: many; CDR3 protein: CASSRGATEAFF; CDR3 DNA: TGTGCCAGCAGCAGGGGGGCGACTGAAGCTTTCTTT
D gene: -; CDR3 length: 11; V gene: TRBV7-2; J gene: TRBJ2-7; clone size: many; CDR3 protein: CASSLLNEQYF; CDR3 DNA: TGTGCCAGCAGCTTATTGAACGAGCAGTACTTC
D gene: TRBD2; CDR3 length: 13; V gene: TRBV30; J gene: TRBJ2-7; clone size: -; CDR3 protein: CAWSVREGTRQYF; CDR3 DNA: TGTGCCTGGAGTGTACGGGAGGGGACCCGACAGTACTTC
D gene: TRBD1; CDR3 length: 15; V gene: TRBV18; J gene: TRBJ2-3; clone size: many; CDR3 protein: CASSLDRTYTDTQYF; CDR3 DNA: TGTGCCAGCTCCCTGGACAGGACCTACACAGATACGCAGTATTTT
D gene: -; CDR3 length: 14; V gene: TRBV18; J gene: TRBJ1-1; clone size: many; CDR3 protein: CASSPGTPPTEAFF; CDR3 DNA: TGTGCCAGCTCACCTGGGACGCCACCCACTGAAGCTTTCTTT
D gene: -; CDR3 length: 12; V gene: TRBV2; J gene: TRBJ1-1; clone size: few; CDR3 protein: CATQGMNTEAFF; CDR3 DNA: TGTGCCACCCAGGGGATGAACACTGAAGCTTTCTTT
D gene: -; CDR3 length: 15; V gene: TRBV15; J gene: TRBJ2-7; clone size: many; CDR3 protein: CATSREMGQLYEQYF; CDR3 DNA: TGTGCCACCAGCAGAGAGATGGGACAACTCTACGAGCAGTACTTC
D gene: TRBD1; CDR3 length: 12; V gene: TRBV12-3/TRBV12-4; J gene: TRBJ1-5; clone size: many; CDR3 protein: CASSQQGQPQHF; CDR3 DNA: TGTGCCAGCAGCCAACAGGGGCAGCCCCAGCATTTT
D gene: -; CDR3 length: 13; V gene: TRBV7-2; J gene: TRBJ1-2; clone size: medium-sized; CDR3 protein: CASSLHGDYGYTF; CDR3 DNA: TGTGCCAGCAGCTTACATGGGGACTATGGCTACACCTTC
D gene: -; CDR3 length: 14; V gene: TRBV12-3/TRBV12-4; J gene: TRBJ2-2; clone size: medium-sized; CDR3 protein: CASSLSGARGELFF; CDR3 DNA: TGTGCCAGCAGTTTGTCCGGGGCTCGAGGGGAGCTGTTTTTT
D gene: -; CDR3 length: 13; V gene: TRBV5-1; J gene: TRBJ2-1; clone size: many; CDR3 protein: CASSLVAGDSPFF; CDR3 DNA: TGCGCCAGCAGCTTGGTGGCTGGGGACTCTCCGTTCTTC
D gene: -; CDR3 length: 16; V gene: TRBV2; J gene: TRBJ1-1; clone size: once; CDR3 protein: CASSDNHQGLGTEAFF; CDR3 DNA: TGTGCCAGCAGTGATAATCATCAGGGCCTGGGCACTGAAGCTTTCTTT
D gene: -; CDR3 length: 13; V gene: TRBV11-2; J gene: TRBJ1-1; clone size: few; CDR3 protein: CASSLWGNTEAFF; CDR3 DNA: TGTGCCAGCAGCTTATGGGGGAACACTGAAGCTTTCTTT
D gene: TRBD1; CDR3 length: 15; V gene: TRBV28; J gene: TRBJ2-3; clone size: many; CDR3 protein: CASRLRDRPLDTQYF; CDR3 DNA: TGTGCCAGCAGGCTCCGGGACAGGCCTTTAGATACGCAGTATTTT
D gene: -; CDR3 length: 11; V gene: TRBV30; J gene: TRBJ2-7; clone size: -; CDR3 protein: CAWSWDYEQYF; CDR3 DNA: TGTGCCTGGAGTTGGGACTACGAGCAGTACTTC
D gene: -; CDR3 length: 12; V gene: TRBV7-8; J gene: TRBJ2-3; clone size: few; CDR3 protein: CASSARTGTQYF; CDR3 DNA: TGTGCCAGCAGCGCGCGGACTGGTACGCAGTATTTT
D gene: TRBD2; CDR3 length: 14; V gene: TRBV7-9; J gene: TRBJ2-3; clone size: -; CDR3 protein: CASSHLAGDDTQYF; CDR3 DNA: TGTGCCAGCAGCCATCTAGCGGGAGATGATACGCAGTATTTT
D gene: -; CDR3 length: 14; V gene: TRBV28; J gene: TRBJ2-7; clone size: -; CDR3 protein: CASRRSRFAYEQYF; CDR3 DNA: TGTGCCAGCAGACGGAGTAGGTTTGCCTACGAGCAGTACTTC
D gene: TRBD2; CDR3 length: 15; V gene: TRBV14; J gene: TRBJ2-1; clone size: many; CDR3 protein: CASSPRLAGFNEQFF; CDR3 DNA: TGTGCCAGCAGCCCCAGACTAGCGGGCTTCAATGAGCAGTTCTTC
D gene: -; CDR3 length: 15; V gene: TRBV9; J gene: TRBJ2-7; clone size: -; CDR3 protein: CASSEMGLSEGEQYF; CDR3 DNA: TGTGCCAGCAGCGAGATGGGACTCTCGGAGGGGGAGCAGTACTTC
D gene: -; CDR3 length: 15; V gene: TRBV6-2/TRBV6-3; J gene: TRBJ2-7; clone size: few; CDR3 protein: CASRDVGLPSYEQYF; CDR3 DNA: TGTGCCAGCAGGGACGTGGGACTGCCCTCCTACGAGCAGTACTTC
D gene: -; CDR3 length: 12; V gene: TRBV28; J gene: TRBJ1-2; clone size: many; CDR3 protein: CASLVKGHGYTF; CDR3 DNA: TGTGCCTCCCTCGTGAAGGGTCATGGCTACACCTTC
D gene: TRBD2; CDR3 length: 15; V gene: TRBV20-1; J gene: TRBJ2-7; clone size: -; CDR3 protein: CSAARSGSRNYEQYF; CDR3 DNA: TGCAGTGCGGCGCGGAGCGGGAGCCGGAACTACGAGCAGTACTTC
D gene: TRBD1; CDR3 length: 15; V gene: TRBV9; J gene: TRBJ2-1; clone size: many; CDR3 protein: CASSPRTGFYNEQFF; CDR3 DNA: TGTGCCAGCAGCCCGCGGACAGGGTTCTACAATGAGCAGTTCTTC
D gene: -; CDR3 length: 13; V gene: TRBV20-1; J gene: TRBJ2-7; clone size: -; CDR3 protein: CSARTLVDYEQYF; CDR3 DNA: TGCAGTGCTAGGACGTTAGTAGACTACGAGCAGTACTTC
D gene: -; CDR3 length: 13; V gene: TRBV6-5; J gene: TRBJ1-5; clone size: few; CDR3 protein: CASSYSASRPQHF; CDR3 DNA: TGTGCCAGCAGTTACTCAGCAAGCCGGCCCCAGCATTTT
D gene: -; CDR3 length: 16; V gene: TRBV6-5; J gene: TRBJ2-6; clone size: few; CDR3 protein: CASSDSKGTVANVLTF; CDR3 DNA: TGTGCCAGCAGTGACTCGAAAGGGACTGTTGCCAACGTCCTGACTTTC
D gene: TRBD2; CDR3 length: 16; V gene: TRBV11-2; J gene: TRBJ2-1; clone size: -; CDR3 protein: CASSIMGLADYNEQFF; CDR3 DNA: TGTGCCAGCAGCATTATGGGACTAGCGGATTACAATGAGCAGTTCTTC
D gene: -; CDR3 length: 15; V gene: TRBV28; J gene: TRBJ2-5; clone size: few; CDR3 protein: CASSLEEGAGETQYF; CDR3 DNA: TGTGCCAGCAGTTTAGAGGAGGGGGCGGGGGAGACCCAGTACTTC
D gene: -; CDR3 length: 14; V gene: TRBV7-2; J gene: TRBJ2-2; clone size: few; CDR3 protein: CASSLYENTGELFF; CDR3 DNA: TGTGCCAGCAGCTTATACGAAAACACCGGGGAGCTGTTTTTT
D gene: -; CDR3 length: 15; V gene: TRBV28; J gene: TRBJ1-3; clone size: -; CDR3 protein: CASSLSGTAGNTIYF; CDR3 DNA: TGTGCCAGCAGTTTGTCAGGTACAGCTGGAAACACCATATATTTT
D gene: -; CDR3 length: 14; V gene: TRBV6-2/TRBV6-3; J gene: TRBJ2-7; clone size: -; CDR3 protein: CASSYGRGGYEQYF; CDR3 DNA: TGTGCCAGCAGTTACGGTAGAGGGGGCTACGAGCAGTACTTC
D gene: -; CDR3 length: 14; V gene: TRBV28; J gene: TRBJ2-7; clone size: -; CDR3 protein: CSSSLLSLGSKQYF; CDR3 DNA: TGTTCCAGCAGTTTACTCAGCCTGGGGTCGAAGCAGTACTTC
D gene: -; CDR3 length: 13; V gene: TRBV28; J gene: TRBJ1-2; clone size: few; CDR3 protein: CASNPVGYYGYTF; CDR3 DNA: TGTGCCAGCAACCCGGTTGGATACTATGGCTACACCTTC
D gene: -; CDR3 length: 14; V gene: TRBV11-2; J gene: TRBJ2-3; clone size: -; CDR3 protein: CASSPLYLTDTQYF; CDR3 DNA: TGTGCCAGCAGCCCACTTTATTTGACAGATACGCAGTATTTT
D gene: -; CDR3 length: 14; V gene: TRBV28; J gene: TRBJ2-7; clone size: medium-sized; CDR3 protein: CASSLSLRSAGQYF; CDR3 DNA: TGTGCCAGCAGTTTATCACTTAGGAGCGCGGGGCAGTACTTC
D gene: TRBD1; CDR3 length: 14; V gene: TRBV3-1; J gene: TRBJ1-3; clone size: few; CDR3 protein: CASSQVGGENTIYF; CDR3 DNA: TGTGCCAGCAGCCAAGTAGGGGGCGAAAACACCATATATTTT
D gene: -; CDR3 length: 14; V gene: TRBV6-5; J gene: TRBJ1-3; clone size: few; CDR3 protein: CASSYSQGRNTIYF; CDR3 DNA: TGTGCCAGCAGTTACTCCCAGGGAAGAAACACCATATATTTT
D gene: TRBD1; CDR3 length: 13; V gene: TRBV20-1; J gene: TRBJ1-2; clone size: -; CDR3 protein: CSARDFSRGSYTF; CDR3 DNA: TGCAGTGCTAGAGATTTTTCCAGGGGGAGCTACACCTTC
D gene: TRBD1; CDR3 length: 15; V gene: TRBV20-1; J gene: TRBJ1-5; clone size: few; CDR3 protein: CSAPGTGGGNQPQHF; CDR3 DNA: TGCAGTGCTCCCGGGACAGGGGGTGGCAATCAGCCCCAGCATTTT
D gene: -; CDR3 length: 14; V gene: TRBV4-2; J gene: TRBJ2-1; clone size: many; CDR3 protein: CASSKGTYGNEQFF; CDR3 DNA: TGTGCCAGCAGCAAAGGGACCTACGGCAATGAGCAGTTCTTC